This T cell receptor (beta chain) was identified in a study of blood T cell repertoires in COVID-19. Background on the study: Whether acute or convalescent, the COVID-19 samples came from the United States, Italy and Spain.

V shed 0 bases and J 3 bases; nucleotides not matched to a gene: 3. CDR3 length: 14 amino acids. Germline assignment: CDR1 SGHRS and CDR2 YFSETQ. Original methodology: Using reference gene primer amplification, nucleated cell counts were estimated. The protocol was immunoSEQ multiplex PCR, while the TCRdb copy is restricted to in-frame clones and leaves out a portion. The DNA was the basis for D and trimming; V, J and clone size are from that table. In the table there are around 200,000 clones, 83% of which are singletons. J is TRBJ2-7 and V is TRBV5-1, with 7 positions matching TRBD2. The material sequenced was peripheral blood. The receptor was derived from a woman aged 45-65 years with acute or convalescent COVID-19. The CDR3 sequence is CASSLGDYYYEQYF. In DNA, the CDR3 is TGCGCCAGCAGCTTGGGGGACTACTACTACGAGCAGTACTTC. The whole variable domain, remainder taken from reference TRBV5-1 and TRBJ2-7, is KAGVTQTPRYLIKTRGQQVTLSCSPISGHRSVSWYQQTPGQGLQFLFEYFSETQRNKGNFPGRFSGRQFSNSRSEMNVSTLELGDSALYLCASSLGDYYYEQYFGPGTRLTVT.